This T cell receptor (beta chain) is from a study of vaccination and CD4 T cells after COVID-19. Background on the study: The BNT162b2 or mRNA-1273 vaccine was given to participants in two doses.

The Oncomine TCR Beta short-read assay sequenced DNA from cultured CD4+ T cells. MiXCR was run by TCRdb on the PCR reads, yielding one entry per CDR3 protein. This sample has 14,000 to 15,000 distinct CDR3 sequences; about 50% occur once, and the top ten carry approximately 12%. The germline V gene has CDR1 SEHNR and CDR2 FQNEAQ (reference sequence). The ends were cut back, 2 bases at V and 3 bases at J, with 14 bases in the middle. The CDR3 length is 16 residues. Notes on this clonotype: Its cognate antigen is unknown.

Treatment defined: 10-day PBMC culture with coronavirus spike peptide pools or control peptides (ViraFEST assay). Sequencing used CD4+ T cells from blood, cultured in vitro. J is TRBJ2-1 and V is TRBV7-9, with D perhaps matching TRBD2 (6 bases). The TCR sequence derives from a human donor who had recovered from COVID-19. The CDR3 loop reads CASSLRRGTHYNEQFF. The DNA for the CDR3 is TGTGCCAGCAGCTTAAGGCGGGGAACACACTACAATGAGCAGTTCTTC.